This entry concerns a single T cell receptor (beta chain). Its recognized antigen is unknown. No clone much larger than this one lies a single base away; base qualities are absent. Library preparation employed 5' RACE. Reads for this sample came from an Illumina HiSeq 2000. Template switching added a universal primer binding site, and the final cDNA carried a unique molecular identifier that allowed TCR cDNA molecules to be counted accurately. Specific primers in the conserved constant-segment region were used to synthesize first-strand cDNA for the TCR alpha and beta chains. To control for contamination, every cDNA library was double barcoded, receiving both a SMART-Mk sample barcode and Illumina barcodes. TruSeq adapter sequences and Illumina sample barcodes were added in two successive PCR steps. Sequencing of the TCR alpha and beta cDNA libraries was done on the Illumina HiSeq platform using custom primers. Turning to the authors' computational methods: Raw reads were processed with MiGEC to extract unique molecular identifiers, and MiXCR was used to determine CDR3 positions. For each individual, recombination models were inferred using an EM algorithm with the repgenHMM and IGoR tools. The analysis of shared clonotypes was done with the tcR package in R, with sharing normalized by the product of cloneset sizes. To study raw recombination free of thymic and clonal selection effects, out-of-frame nonproductive sequences were analyzed. TCRdb took the public reads, trimmed them with fastp at Q25, ran MiXCR for clone calling and kept in-frame beta chains. Entries that share a CDR3 protein sequence are merged under the most common genes and DNA. V and J calls and clone size were set by TCRdb, not the authors. The sample table holds some 500,000 distinct CDR3 sequences, of which approximately 15% were seen once. The ten largest clones represent more than 0.8% of the sample.

The data originate from a study of identical twins (dated by TCRdb to about 2016). With respect to the entire study: TCR alpha and beta repertoires from monozygotic twins, unrelated adults of various ages and cord blood were deep-sequenced to test whether fetal clonotypes persist. To rule out contamination, replicate twin experiments were performed at different times with different library preparation protocols.

Beyond this particular receptor, the publication reports: Abundant cord blood beta clonotypes carried fewer insertions; young adult naive repertoires showed a weaker similar trend, while memory repertoires showed none. Conclusions relied on cross-sectional statistical analysis, since the same donors could not be followed over many years. In beta out-of-frame sequences, excess twin sharing was weaker, because having fewer shared sequences lowered the signal-to-noise ratio. Compared with coincidental sharing between unrelated individuals, out-of-frame TCR alpha sequences shared between twins showed an excess of sequences with low generation probability. In monozygotic twins, out-of-frame TCR alpha sharing was systematically underestimated by recombination models, although the models agreed with sharing between unrelated individuals. Zero-insertion analyses could be partly confounded by invariant T cells such as MAIT and iNKT, though diverse VJ usage argued against such confounding for most clonotypes.

All donors were healthy Caucasians. Three pairs of female monozygotic twins, all aged roughly 18 to 29 years, were included in the twin cohort. CD4+ and CD8+ T cell populations were isolated with positive isolation kits from Invitrogen. Via the germline V gene, CDR1 is SGHTA and CDR2 FQGNSA. Trimming removed 1 base from V and 4 bases from J; the gene matches leave 9 bases unexplained. Reading from cysteine to phenylalanine, the CDR3 counts 16 amino acids. The retained sequence is limited to the CDR3, 48 bases, with the frame set at the first base. This sample was also put to use in a study of yellow fever vaccine responses in identical twins. Per the second study: According to the authors, the vaccine-induced T cell response in identical twins seemed to be partly convergent and partly specific to each individual. The study precisely tracked vaccine-responding T cell clones in identical twins.

Sequencing was carried out using CD4+ T cells sorted from blood. The clonotype was recovered from a woman between 18 and 29 years old in good health. The rearranged segments are TRBV7-2 and TRBJ2-7, and TRBD1 matches 8 of the central bases. Here the CDR3 is given as CASSLGPGQALYEQYF. The sequenced DNA: TGTGCCAGCAGCTTAGGGCCGGGACAGGCTCTTTACGAGCAGTACTTC. The reference TRBV7-2 and TRBJ2-7 proteins fill in what lies around the CDR3, so the full variable domain reads GAGVSQSPSNKVTEKGKDVELRCDPISGHTALYWYRQSLGQGLEFLIYFQGNSAPDKSGLPSDRFSAERTGGSVSTLTIQRTQQEDSAVYLCASSLGPGQALYEQYFGPGTRLTVT.